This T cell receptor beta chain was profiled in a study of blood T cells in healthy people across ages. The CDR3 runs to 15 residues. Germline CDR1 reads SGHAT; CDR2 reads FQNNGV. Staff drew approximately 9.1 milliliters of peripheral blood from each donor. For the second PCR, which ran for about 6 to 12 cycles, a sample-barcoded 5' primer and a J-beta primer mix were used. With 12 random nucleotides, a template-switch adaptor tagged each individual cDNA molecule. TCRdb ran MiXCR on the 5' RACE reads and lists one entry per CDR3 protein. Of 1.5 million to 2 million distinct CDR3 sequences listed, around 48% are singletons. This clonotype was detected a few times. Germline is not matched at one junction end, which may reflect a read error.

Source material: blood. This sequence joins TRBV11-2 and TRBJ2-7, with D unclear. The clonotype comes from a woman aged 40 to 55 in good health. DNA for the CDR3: TGTGCCAGCAGCTTACCAAGAACGGGTTCCTCCGAGCAGTACTTC. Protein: CASSLPRTGSSEQYF.